Reported below is one T cell receptor (beta chain). The sample belongs to a study of CD8 T cells in ankylosing spondylitis. The germline V and J ends were trimmed by 4 bases and 2 bases, with 16 bases remaining between them. Germline V gives CDR1 LGHNA, CDR2 YSLEER. The CDR3 contains 16 residues. In TCRdb, the 5' RACE reads were re-called with MiXCR into one record per CDR3 protein. The repertoire holds just over 300,000 distinct CDR3 sequences, around 20% seen once, with 3.5% in the top ten. This chain uses TRBV4-3 with TRBJ2-3; tentatively, D is TRBD1 (6 bases). The material sequenced was blood, either unsorted or a sorted T cell fraction (not recorded which). The TCR was taken from a female donor with ankylosing spondylitis or in good health (not recorded which). Here the CDR3 reads CASSLVGTSDTDTQYF. As DNA, the CDR3 is TGCGCCAGCAGCCTTGTCGGGACATCCGACACAGATACGCAGTATTTT.